One T cell receptor (beta chain) is described in this entry. The sample originates from a study of blood T cell repertoires in COVID-19. This CDR3 comprises 16 residues. Germline CDR1 SGHNT, CDR2 YYREEE (reference sequence). Trimming pared 1 base from V and 5 bases from J, leaving 18 bases between. Per the authors' pipeline: Estimation of nucleated cell counts relied on the amplification of reference gene primers. The method was immunoSEQ multiplex PCR; TCRdb's version includes in-frame clones alone and lacks a portion of them. V, J and clone size are those of that table, while D and trimming were read from the DNA. Here the sample spans 40,000 to 55,000 clones, around 73% being singletons.

The sequencing sample was made of PBMCs or T cells enriched from blood (not recorded which). The sequence derives from a woman in her fifties or sixties with acute COVID-19. The chain uses TRBV5-4 and TRBJ2-5, with D perhaps TRBD1 (5 bases). CDR3: CASSLRYRQGGETQYF. The DNA for the CDR3 is TGTGCCAGCAGCTTGCGGTATCGGCAGGGTGGGGAGACCCAGTACTTC.